The clone carrying this T cell receptor beta chain was recorded only once. Its specificity is unknown. This entry comes from a study of shared clonotypes between healthy human individuals. On the study more broadly: Every donor yielded three CD4 naive, three CD4 memory, two CD8 naive and one CD8 memory plate.

Regarding the study as a whole: The expectation was that sequencing depth would affect clonotype sharing among donors. Across subsets, estimated richness was generally greater for naive than for memory populations. The four-donor shared clonotypes exceeded non-shared clonotypes in generation probability, with non-shared ones scoring lower.

This CDR3 comprises 15 residues. Germline V gene lookup returns CDR1 SGHDN and CDR2 FVKESK. V dropped 2 bases and J dropped 13; count of bases not matched to a gene: 9. Sequencing was performed with immunoSEQ multiplex PCR; in TCRdb, only in-frame clones are kept and a portion is missing. The sample lists roughly 2.5 million clones, approximately 92% occurring once. This receptor was identified in a man younger than 35 in good health. Source material: naive CD4+ T cells sorted from blood. The subset denotes: CD45RA+ positively selected. J is TRBJ2-1 and V is TRBV14; TRBD2 agrees at 12 bases. For the CDR3, the DNA is TGTGCCAGCAGCCAATCCGGACTAGCGGGAACGTTACAGTTCTTC. Translating it yields CASSQSGLAGTLQFF.